These 18 T cell receptor beta chains came from one sample sequenced in a study of early T cells in non-severe SARS-CoV-2 infection. TCRdb itself ran the 5' RACE reads through MiXCR, one entry per CDR3 protein. The sample carries around 71,000 distinct CDR3 sequences, about 14% recorded once. This specimen consisted of whole blood, obtained at baseline. The receptors originated from an adult who was a healthcare worker with PCR-confirmed SARS-CoV-2 infection or an uninfected control (not recorded which).

This clonotype was seen a few times. This chain uses TRBV18 with TRBJ2-5; 10 bases fit TRBD2. The CDR3 is 15 residues long. Trimming removed 5 bases from V and 5 bases from J; junction bases left unmatched: 8. CDR1 KGHSH and CDR2 LQKENI come from the germline V gene. The CDR3 is CASSSRTSGGETQYF. CDR3 coding DNA: TGTGCCAGCTCATCCCGGACTAGCGGAGGGGAGACCCAGTACTTC.

Ten or more counts support this clonotype. The V gene is TRBV7-8, the J gene TRBJ2-7; maybe TRBD2 (5 bases). Germline V CDR1 and CDR2: SGHVS, FQNEAQ. The CDR3 length is 14 residues. V dropped 8 bases and J dropped 0 bases, with 14 bases sitting between them. Here the CDR3 reads CASVVGETSYEQYF. CDR3 DNA: TGTGCCAGCGTAGTGGGAGAGACCTCCTACGAGCAGTACTTC.

The V and J genes are TRBV29-1 and TRBJ2-1; 9 bases match TRBD2. The germline V gene has CDR1 SQVTM and CDR2 ANQGSEA. The CDR3 consists of 13 residues. With 7 bases clipped from V and 7 bases from J, the junction kept 8 bases outside the gene matches. The CDR3 bases are TGCAGCGGGCGGGAGGGCCTTATTAATGAGCAGTTCTTC. It specifies CSGREGLINEQFF.

The gene calls are TRBV7-2 and TRBJ2-7; 10 bases line up with TRBD2. CDR1 and CDR2 from the germline V gene are SGHTA and FQGNSA. The J segment lost 4 bases and the V segment lost 3 bases, leaving 6 bases of the junction unmatched. The CDR3 extends over 15 amino acids. Here the CDR3 reads CASSFQREGPYEQYF. The CDR3 DNA reads as TGTGCCAGCAGCTTCCAGCGGGAGGGCCCTTACGAGCAGTACTTC.

This rearrangement joins TRBV2 to TRBJ1-5; the D gene is possibly TRBD1 (6 bases). The CDR3 length is 12 residues. Germline V CDR1 and CDR2: SNHLY, FYNNEI. With 6 bases removed from V and 4 bases from J, the gap between germline ends came to 7 bases. The CDR3 is CASRGANQPQHF. The CDR3 nucleotides read TGTGCCAGCAGGGGGGCAAATCAGCCCCAGCATTTT.

This clonotype was detected many times. The rearrangement joins TRBV7-2 to TRBJ2-2; D assignment may be TRBD1 or TRBD2 (5 bases each). Germline lookup yields CDR1 SGHTA and CDR2 FQGNSA. V was shortened by 5 bases and J by 6 bases, with 19 bases between the two germline ends. CDR3 length: 16 residues. The CDR3, as DNA: TGTGCCAGCAGCCCATCTCCCTCGGGGCAGGCCGGGGAGCTGTTTTTT. Protein: CASSPSPSGQAGELFF.

This clonotype was observed many times. The genes are TRBV6-6 and TRBJ2-1; TRBD2 is a possible D gene (5 bases). V was cut by 0 bases and J by 4 bases, with 7 bases left in between. CDR1 MNHNY and CDR2 SVGAGI come from the germline V gene (reference sequence). The CDR3 totals 14 residues. The CDR3 nucleotides are TGTGCCAGCAGTTACTCGCGGGTTTACAATGAGCAGTTCTTC. Residues: CASSYSRVYNEQFF.

This clonotype has ten or more counts. V usage is TRBV7-9 and J usage is TRBJ2-7; D uncertain. This CDR3 contains 14 residues. Trimming pared 2 bases from V and 0 bases from J, leaving 8 bases between. Per the germline V gene, CDR1 is SEHNR and CDR2 is FQNEAQ (reference sequence). The CDR3 region is CASSLIQSSYEQYF. The CDR3 DNA sequence: TGTGCCAGCAGCTTAATCCAGAGCTCCTACGAGCAGTACTTC.

This clonotype has a handful of counts. The V gene is TRBV2, the J gene TRBJ2-2; 8 nucleotides match TRBD1. Per the germline V gene, CDR1 is SNHLY and CDR2 is FYNNEI. The ends lost 4 bases at V and 5 bases at J; junction bases unmatched: 9. The CDR3 is 16 residues long. The CDR3 sequence is CASSVIDRGFTGELFF. The CDR3 nucleotides read TGTGCCAGCAGTGTGATCGACAGGGGATTTACCGGGGAGCTGTTTTTT.

The chain uses TRBV7-9 and TRBJ2-1, with TRBD2 matching 12 bases. V gave up 10 bases and J gave up 9 bases; unmatched junction bases: 10. Germline V CDR1 and CDR2: SEHNR, FQNEAQ (reference sequence). The CDR3 runs to 14 residues. CDR3 DNA: TGTGCCACCCCGACTAGCGGGAGATCGGGTGAGCAGTTCTTC. Encoded protein: CATPTSGRSGEQFF.

The genes are TRBV7-6 and TRBJ2-1; tentative D call: TRBD1 (8 bases). V was clipped by 5 bases and J by 6 bases, with 14 bases between them. The V gene's germline CDR1 is SGHVS and CDR2 FNYEAQ. The CDR3 covers 14 residues. Here the CDR3 reads CASSPGGGGNEQFF. The CDR3 nucleotides read TGTGCCAGCAGCCCAGGGGGCGGGGGCAATGAGCAGTTCTTC.

The table lists this clonotype with a few counts. The chain employs TRBV5-1 and TRBJ2-3, with D possibly being TRBD2 (5 bases). This CDR3 region has 16 residues. V lost 0 bases and J 4 bases, leaving 15 bases between the germline ends. In germline, CDR1 is SGHRS, CDR2 YFSETQ. CDR3 loop: CASSLASHPEADTQYF. DNA of the CDR3: TGCGCCAGCAGCTTGGCCTCCCACCCGGAGGCAGATACGCAGTATTTT.

The rearrangement joins TRBV2 to TRBJ2-7, with TRBD2 matching 15 bases. Germline V gene sequence: CDR1 SNHLY, CDR2 FYNNEI. The CDR3 contains 17 residues. Losses at the gene ends were 3 bases for V and 6 bases for J; bases not matched to a gene: 9. CDR3: CASSDLSPGLAGGEQYF. CDR3 bases: TGTGCCAGCAGTGACCTTTCGCCGGGACTAGCGGGAGGCGAGCAGTACTTC.

This clonotype was counted between two and nine times. This chain uses TRBV5-4 with TRBJ2-3; D remains ambiguous. CDR1 is SGHNT, CDR2 YYREEE, per germline (reference sequence). Trimming cost V 3 bases and J 7 bases, with 21 bases left between them. This CDR3 has 16 amino acids. The CDR3 DNA follows: TGTGCCAGCAGCTCTGGAGACACCGCCGGAATCTATACGCAGTATTTT. This encodes CASSSGDTAGIYTQYF.

V gene TRBV20-1 combines with J gene TRBJ2-1, with 7 bases fitting TRBD2. The CDR3 consists of 15 residues. Germline-derived CDR1 and CDR2 are DFQATT and SNEGSKA (reference sequence). The junction had 8 bases not matched to a gene; V was cut back by 6 bases and J by 0 bases. CDR3 sequence: CSAVSGTSSYNEQFF. DNA for the CDR3: TGCAGTGCCGTAAGCGGGACGAGCTCCTACAATGAGCAGTTCTTC.

This clonotype turned up a few times. The chain employs TRBV9 and TRBJ2-7; D uncertain. Germline loops: CDR1 SGDLS, CDR2 YYNGEE. This CDR3 has 13 amino acids. V was cut by 2 bases and J by 6 bases, with 12 bases left in between. The CDR3 nucleotides read TGTGCCAGCAGCGTCTTTTCGGTGGGCGAGCAGTACTTC. Encoded protein: CASSVFSVGEQYF.

This clonotype has a count of ten or more. This rearrangement joins TRBV12-3 or TRBV12-4 to TRBJ2-5; D is ambiguous. The V and J ends lost 2 bases and 7 bases respectively, with 5 bases between them. The CDR3 is made up of 11 amino acids. CDR3 in amino acids: CASSLTGTQYF. The CDR3 region has the DNA TGTGCCAGCAGTTTAACGGGGACCCAGTACTTC.

This clonotype was seen at least ten times. The J gene is TRBJ2-1, the V gene TRBV20-1; 14 positions agree with TRBD2. The trim removed 5 bases at V and 2 bases at J, leaving 8 bases unmatched. The CDR3 totals 17 residues. Germline V gives CDR1 DFQATT, CDR2 SNEGSKA (reference sequence). CDR3 in amino acids: CSARGTSGSSTYNEQFF. CDR3 DNA: TGCAGTGCTCGAGGGACTAGCGGGAGTAGTACCTACAATGAGCAGTTCTTC.